The 22 T cell receptor beta chains presented below share a single source sample, sequenced in a study of OX40 agonist ivuxolimab in advanced cancers. Using immunoSEQ multiplex PCR, the repertoire was profiled, and TCRdb retains in-frame clones only, with some absent. The sample yields 70,000 to 95,000 clones, approximately 94% seen once. The material was CD4+ or CD8+ T cells sorted from blood, obtained in a trial of the OX40 agonist ivuxolimab. These receptors were taken from an adult with an advanced solid tumor such as melanoma, head and neck, liver or kidney cancer.

The rearrangement uses TRBV27 and TRBJ1-5; 7 bases map to TRBD1. The J segment lost 1 base and the V segment lost 6 bases, leaving 3 bases of the junction unmatched. The CDR3 contains 14 residues. Germline V lookup: CDR1 MNHEY, CDR2 SMNVEV (reference sequence). The CDR3 sequence is CASRSGQSNQPQHF. CDR3 coding DNA: TGTGCCAGCAGATCGGGACAGAGCAATCAGCCCCAGCATTTT.

This chain uses TRBV25-1 with TRBJ2-7; D is unclear. From germline, CDR1 is MGHDK and CDR2 SYGVNS. This CDR3 has 11 amino acids. The germline V and J ends were trimmed by 5 bases and 2 bases, with 4 bases remaining between them. Written as DNA, the CDR3 is TGTGCCAGCAGTATAGCCTACGAGCAGTACTTC. It is translated as CASSIAYEQYF.

The chain combines TRBV10-2 with TRBJ1-2; D not certain. This CDR3 is 12 amino acids long. CDR1 is WSHSY, CDR2 SAAADI, per germline. V was cut by 9 bases and J by 5 bases, with 13 bases left in between. CDR3 coding DNA: TGCGCCAGAAGGACCGCAAATTATGGCTACACCTTC. Translated: CARRTANYGYTF.

The gene calls are TRBV19 and TRBJ1-2; D remains unclear. Deletions cut 0 bases from V and 0 bases from J, with 5 bases between. CDR3 length: 14 amino acids. Germline assignment: CDR1 LNHDA and CDR2 SQIVND (reference sequence). The CDR3 nucleotides read TGTGCCAGTAGTATAGAGGCAGCTAACTATGGCTACACCTTC. This translates into CASSIEAANYGYTF.

This chain uses TRBV6-1 with TRBJ2-7; maybe TRBD2 (6 bases). V lost 5 bases, J lost 2 bases, and 10 bases lay in between. Germline loops: CDR1 MNHNS, CDR2 SASEGT. The CDR3 loop spans 13 amino acids. The CDR3 loop is CASSPSVAYEQYF. CDR3 DNA: TGTGCCAGCAGTCCTAGCGTAGCCTACGAGCAGTACTTC.

The chain couples TRBV7-2 to TRBJ2-2; weak D call: TRBD1 (6 bases). The germline V and J ends were trimmed by 5 bases and 6 bases, with 16 bases remaining between them. This CDR3 is 15 amino acids long. Germline CDR1 reads SGHTA; CDR2 reads FQGNSA. The CDR3 DNA reads as TGTGCCAGCAGCGGCCCAGGGGTATTAGCCGGGGAGCTGTTTTTT. Amino acids: CASSGPGVLAGELFF.

The gene calls are TRBV29-1 and TRBJ2-2; no firm D call. The CDR3 is made up of 13 amino acids. Germline-derived CDR1 and CDR2 are SQVTM and ANQGSEA. The germline V and J ends were trimmed by 4 bases and 5 bases, with 11 bases remaining between them. The DNA of the CDR3 is TGCAGCGTTGTGGCGGCTCCTACCGGGGAGCTGTTTTTT. Translated: CSVVAAPTGELFF.

CDR3: CSVESAGLRTDTQYF. CDR3 sequence (DNA): TGCAGCGTTGAATCGGCGGGACTCCGCACAGATACGCAGTATTTT. The gene calls are TRBV29-1 and TRBJ2-3; D perhaps matches TRBD2 (6 bases). Germline CDR1 and CDR2: SQVTM and ANQGSEA. The CDR3 covers 15 residues. The germline V and J ends were trimmed by 2 bases and 1 base, with 13 bases remaining between them.

The chain combines TRBV6-1 with TRBJ1-2; TRBD1 matches at 11 bases. This CDR3 has 15 residues. Per the germline V gene, CDR1 is MNHNS and CDR2 is SASEGT. V trimming: 4 bases; J trimming: 8 bases; junction bases outside the gene matches: 9. CDR3 in amino acids: CASSARTGGVDGYTF. The CDR3, as DNA: TGTGCCAGCAGTGCGAGGACAGGGGGCGTTGACGGCTACACCTTC.

This sequence joins TRBV7-3 and TRBJ2-5; D not resolved. CDR1 is SGHTA and CDR2 is FQGTGA in the germline V gene. V was pared by 2 bases and J by 4 bases, with 8 bases between. This CDR3 is 13 amino acids long. CDR3 DNA sequence: TGTGCCAGCAGCTTAGAAGCCCGAGAGACCCAGTACTTC. This translates into CASSLEARETQYF.

The CDR3 sequence is CASTLQGQFYEQYF. The CDR3, as DNA: TGTGCCAGCACCCTTCAGGGACAGTTCTACGAGCAGTACTTC. The chain uses TRBV2 and TRBJ2-7; 7 nucleotides align to TRBD1. V was pared by 7 bases and J by 3 bases, with 9 bases of the junction left unmatched. The CDR3 has 14 amino acids. Germline V gene lookup returns CDR1 SNHLY and CDR2 FYNNEI.

The rearrangement links TRBV27 to TRBJ2-5; 7 positions agree with TRBD1. With V trimmed by 2 bases and J by 2 bases, 8 bases remained unmatched. The CDR3 spans 16 residues. Germline values: CDR1 MNHEY, CDR2 SMNVEV (reference sequence). The CDR3 here is CASSLGHQGQQETQYF. The CDR3, as DNA: TGTGCCAGCAGTTTAGGCCACCAGGGACAGCAAGAGACCCAGTACTTC.

This chain links TRBV7-9 with TRBJ2-5; 8 bases match TRBD2. The J segment lost 3 bases and the V segment lost 4 bases, leaving 7 bases of the junction unmatched. CDR3 size: 15 residues. CDR1 and CDR2 from the germline V gene are SEHNR and FQNEAQ (reference sequence). The CDR3 loop reads CASSSRTSLEETQYF. CDR3 DNA: TGTGCCAGCAGCTCAAGGACTAGCCTCGAAGAGACCCAGTACTTC.

The rearrangement links TRBV27 to TRBJ1-1; D is ambiguous. The germline V gene encodes CDR1 MNHEY and CDR2 SMNVEV (reference sequence). The V end was cut by 3 bases, the J end by 1 base, with 12 bases between. The CDR3 length is 15 residues. CDR3 protein: CASSLDGNPNTEAFF. CDR3 DNA: TGTGCCAGCAGTTTGGACGGCAACCCGAACACTGAAGCTTTCTTT.

The chain uses TRBV29-1 and TRBJ2-7; D uncertain. Germline V gene data show CDR1 as SQVTM and CDR2 as ANQGSEA. The CDR3 has 13 residues. V gave up 0 bases and J gave up 2 bases, with 8 bases separating them. The DNA for the CDR3 is TGCAGCGTTGAAGATCGGCAGACCTACGAGCAGTACTTC. Residues: CSVEDRQTYEQYF.

This clone was recorded once. This chain joins TRBV6-5 and TRBJ1-3; unclear D gene. Germline assignment: CDR1 MNHEY and CDR2 SVGAGI. Deletions cut 6 bases from V and 2 bases from J, with 14 bases between. The CDR3 loop spans 15 amino acids. The CDR3 DNA is TGTGCCAGCAGGGGTAAAGGGTTCGCTGGAAACACCATATATTTT. It specifies CASRGKGFAGNTIYF.

This chain links TRBV6-5 with TRBJ2-1, with a weak D call TRBD2 (7 bases). The CDR3 runs to 16 residues. Germline CDR1 is MNHEY and CDR2 is SVGAGI. The V and J ends lost 3 bases and 7 bases respectively, with 19 bases between them. CDR3 amino acids: CASSYLGGAFENEQFF. The CDR3 DNA follows: TGTGCCAGCAGTTATTTGGGGGGGGCGTTTGAGAATGAGCAGTTCTTC.

The chain uses TRBV27 and TRBJ2-1; D is uncertain. The CDR3 has 13 amino acids. Deletions cut 8 bases from V and 0 bases from J, with 8 bases between. Germline CDR1 reads MNHEY; CDR2 reads SMNVEV (reference sequence). The CDR3 sequence: CASGPGSYNEQFF. DNA of the CDR3: TGTGCCAGCGGACCGGGCTCCTACAATGAGCAGTTCTTC.

The gene calls are TRBV9 and TRBJ2-5; TRBD2 matches at 10 bases. Looked up from germline, CDR1 is SGDLS and CDR2 is YYNGEE. V gave up 4 bases and J gave up 2 bases; unmatched junction bases: 5. This CDR3 spans 15 amino acids. The CDR3 sequence: CASSTGTSEQETQYF. CDR3 DNA sequence: TGTGCCAGCAGCACAGGGACTAGCGAACAAGAGACCCAGTACTTC.

The gene calls are TRBV5-1 and TRBJ2-7; D is ambiguous. Per the germline V gene, CDR1 is SGHRS and CDR2 is YFSETQ. The CDR3 spans 13 residues. The V gene lost 0 bases and the J gene lost 6 bases, with 10 bases spanning the gap. CDR3 sequence (DNA): TGCGCCAGCAGCTTGGGTCAGGCGACCGAGCAGTACTTC. Its translation: CASSLGQATEQYF.

This clone has just one count. This sequence joins TRBV27 and TRBJ1-5; TRBD1 is a possible D gene (6 bases). V was clipped by 4 bases and J by 3 bases, with 13 bases between them. This CDR3 spans 15 amino acids. Germline V CDR1 and CDR2: MNHEY, SMNVEV (reference sequence). CDR3 residues: CASSSRGMDNQPQHF. The CDR3 coding sequence is TGTGCCAGCAGTTCCAGGGGAATGGACAATCAGCCCCAGCATTTT.

The CDR3 DNA reads as TGTGCCAGCAGCCGGACTAGCGGGAGAGGGGCAGATACGCAGTATTTT. Its protein product is CASSRTSGRGADTQYF. The gene calls are TRBV7-9 and TRBJ2-3, with 13 bases fitting TRBD2. Trimming cost V 5 bases and J 4 bases; bases outside gene matches: 6. The germline V gene encodes CDR1 SEHNR and CDR2 FQNEAQ (reference sequence). The CDR3 is 16 amino acids.